These 21 T cell receptor beta chains were all obtained from the same sample, sequenced in a study of blood T cell repertoires in COVID-19. Using immunoSEQ multiplex PCR, the repertoire was profiled, and TCRdb retains in-frame clones only, with some absent. Among roughly 140,000 clones listed, 70% to 90% were seen once. The sample taken for sequencing was peripheral blood. Every receptor here comes from a woman of 80 years or more with acute or convalescent COVID-19.

This chain connects TRBV5-4 to TRBJ1-4, with D perhaps matching TRBD1 (5 bases). V gave up 4 bases and J gave up 0 bases, with 10 bases separating them. CDR1 and CDR2 (germline): SGHNT, YYREEE (reference sequence). The length of the CDR3 is 15 residues. CDR3 sequence reads: CASSTGGATNEKLFF. For the CDR3, the DNA is TGTGCCAGCAGCACCGGAGGGGCAACTAATGAAAAACTGTTTTTT. The whole variable domain, remainder taken from reference TRBV5-4 and TRBJ1-4, is ETGVTQSPTHLIKTRGQQVTLRCSSQSGHNTVSWYQQALGQGPQFIFQYYREEENGRGNFPPRFSGLQFPNYSSELNVNALELDDSALYLCASSTGGATNEKLFFGSGTQLSVL.

The chain recombines TRBV6-1 with TRBJ1-2; TRBD1 agrees at 8 bases. The CDR3 sequence is 15 residues long. Trimming took 5 bases from V and 3 from J; bases not matched to a gene: 8. Germline-derived CDR1 and CDR2 are MNHNS and SASEGT. The CDR3 protein is CASSRYRGSDYGYTF. The CDR3, as DNA: TGTGCCAGCAGTAGGTACAGGGGGTCGGACTATGGCTACACCTTC.

J is TRBJ1-4 and V is TRBV30; 9 positions agree with TRBD1. V shed 5 bases, J shed 8 bases, and the junction held 15 bases outside the gene matches. The CDR3 runs to 16 residues. CDR1 GTSNPN and CDR2 SVGIG come from the germline V gene (reference sequence). The CDR3, as DNA: TGTGCCTGGGGCGGGACAGGGTTGGGAGGAGGAGAAAAACTGTTTTTT. Protein sequence: CAWGGTGLGGGEKLFF.

A single count supports this clone. The chain is built from TRBV19 and TRBJ2-3; 9 positions match TRBD2. J was trimmed by 4 bases and V by 4 bases; bases with no gene match: 3. This CDR3 region has 14 residues. Germline V gives CDR1 LNHDA, CDR2 SQIVND (reference sequence). This CDR3 is CASSRGGGADTQYF. CDR3 coding DNA: TGTGCCAGTAGTAGGGGCGGGGGGGCAGATACGCAGTATTTT.

This clone was detected once. V gene TRBV2 combines with J gene TRBJ2-7; TRBD1 might be the D (5 bases). The length of the CDR3 is 12 residues. The germline gives CDR1 SNHLY, CDR2 FYNNEI. Between the trimmed V and J ends, which lost 4 bases and 6 bases, there was a span of 10 bases. Here the CDR3 reads CASSGAGFEQYF. Written as DNA, the CDR3 is TGTGCCAGCAGTGGTGCAGGGTTCGAGCAGTACTTC.

This sequence joins TRBV4-1 and TRBJ1-6; D perhaps matches TRBD1 (6 bases). The CDR3 totals 15 residues. Germline V gene data show CDR1 as MGHRA and CDR2 as YSYEKL. With 0 bases removed from V and 6 bases from J, the gap between germline ends came to 9 bases. The CDR3 here is CASSQEQGFNSPLHF. The DNA of the CDR3 is TGCGCCAGCAGCCAAGAACAGGGTTTTAATTCACCCCTCCACTTT.

The table lists this clone with a few counts. The chain links TRBV6-1 to TRBJ2-7; tentatively, D is TRBD1 (5 bases). The V gene lost 4 bases and the J gene lost 2 bases, with 18 bases spanning the gap. Germline CDR1 reads MNHNS; CDR2 reads SASEGT. CDR3 length: 16 residues. The CDR3 sequence: CASSAGDSRFPYEQYF. CDR3 nucleotides: TGTGCCAGCAGTGCTGGTGACAGCAGATTTCCCTACGAGCAGTACTTC.

J is TRBJ1-5 and V is TRBV12-3 or TRBV12-4, with D hard to call. The CDR3 length is 13 residues. Trimming removed 5 bases at V and 5 bases at J, with 10 bases between. This chain's CDR3 is CASSPRLYQPQHF. CDR3 bases: TGTGCCAGCAGTCCCCGTTTATATCAGCCCCAGCATTTT.

V and J are TRBV7-6 and TRBJ2-3; no definite D call. In germline, CDR1 is SGHVS, CDR2 FNYEAQ. This CDR3 contains 15 residues. The germline V and J ends were trimmed by 5 bases and 8 bases, with 20 bases remaining between them. CDR3: CASSRLRASLGTQYF. The CDR3 nucleotides read TGTGCCAGCAGCCGCTTAAGAGCTTCTCTAGGTACGCAGTATTTT.

This clone was picked up one time. This chain links TRBV21-1 with TRBJ2-6; TRBD1, the table's D call, was not compared with the DNA. TRBV21-1 is designated a pseudogene. The CDR3 length is 17 residues. In DNA, the CDR3 is TGTGCCAGCAGCGTGGGACAGGTGCTCTCTGGGGCCAACGTCCTGACTTTC. Its translation is CASSVGQVLSGANVLTF.

The chain recombines TRBV7-2 with TRBJ2-4, with D perhaps TRBD1 (6 bases). V was cut by 3 bases and J by 8 bases, with 11 bases left in between. The CDR3 loop spans 13 amino acids. Germline CDR1 and CDR2: SGHTA and FQGNSA. The CDR3 nucleotides read TGTGCCAGCAGCTTTCCAGGGGCGGACATTCAGTACTTC. Translating gives CASSFPGADIQYF.

The CDR3: CASSFPGQGALGTQYF. The CDR3 DNA reads as TGTGCCAGCAGTTTTCCGGGACAGGGGGCCCTTGGTACGCAGTATTTT. The rearrangement joins TRBV2 to TRBJ2-3; 12 bases line up with TRBD1. V was clipped by 5 bases and J by 8 bases; unmatched bases: 11. Germline CDR1 and CDR2: SNHLY and FYNNEI. The CDR3 consists of 16 residues.

The count of this clone is one. The chain joins TRBV5-4 to TRBJ2-7; 7 bases are a match to TRBD1. There are 11 residues in the CDR3. CDR1 and CDR2 (germline): SGHNT, YYREEE (reference sequence). The CDR3 nucleotides read TGTGCTGCTGGGACAGTCTACGAGCAGTACTTC. Translation gives CAAGTVYEQYF.

The chain couples TRBV6-5 to TRBJ1-5; 8 bases are a match to TRBD1. Unmatched junction bases numbered 4, after V lost 4 bases and J lost 2 bases. Per germline, CDR1 MNHEY and CDR2 SVGAGI. This CDR3 contains 15 residues. The CDR3 protein is CASSSLTGGNQPQHF. The CDR3 DNA reads as TGTGCCAGCAGTTCCCTGACAGGGGGCAATCAGCCCCAGCATTTT.

The rearrangement uses TRBV10-2 and TRBJ2-3; TRBD1 is a possible D gene (6 bases). Looked up from germline, CDR1 is WSHSY and CDR2 is SAAADI. The CDR3 contains 15 residues. The V gene lost 5 bases and the J gene lost 4 bases, with 16 bases spanning the gap. CDR3 sequence reads: CASSFTGLGADTQYF. CDR3 bases: TGCGCCAGCAGTTTCACAGGGTTGGGTGCAGATACGCAGTATTTT.

The rearrangement links TRBV6-6 to TRBJ1-2, with TRBD1 as a possible D gene (5 bases). Deletions cut 0 bases from V and 4 bases from J, with 12 bases between. The CDR3 loop spans 15 amino acids. In germline, CDR1 is MNHNY, CDR2 SVGAGI (reference sequence). CDR3 sequence (DNA): TGTGCCAGCAGTTACTCCGCCGGGGGGACCTATGGCTACACCTTC. It specifies CASSYSAGGTYGYTF.

CDR3 region: CASSLQGANRHNYGYTF. CDR3 nucleotides: TGCGCCAGCAGCTTGCAGGGGGCCAACAGACATAACTATGGCTACACCTTC. The genes are TRBV5-1 and TRBJ1-2; 8 nucleotides agree with TRBD1. This CDR3 comprises 17 residues. Germline values: CDR1 SGHRS, CDR2 YFSETQ. Losses at the gene ends were 1 base for V and 1 base for J; bases not matched to a gene: 9.

The V and J genes are TRBV18 and TRBJ1-2; D not resolved. The V gene lost 0 bases and the J gene lost 8 bases, with 13 bases spanning the gap. Germline V gene data show CDR1 as KGHSH and CDR2 as LQKENI. CDR3 length equals 14 residues. The DNA of the CDR3 is TGTGCCAGCTCACCACCGTCAGTAGGAGCCGGCTACACCTTC. This codes for CASSPPSVGAGYTF.

This clone has just one count. This chain links TRBV19 with TRBJ2-2; the match to TRBD1 covers 8 bases. Germline CDR1 LNHDA, CDR2 SQIVND (reference sequence). This CDR3 comprises 15 residues. The junction had 4 bases not matched to a gene; V was cut back by 2 bases and J by 5 bases. The CDR3 region is CASSITQGATGELFF. DNA for the CDR3: TGTGCCAGTAGTATAACGCAGGGGGCGACCGGGGAGCTGTTTTTT.

This clone came up once. The chain carries TRBV18 and TRBJ1-1; 11 nucleotides align to TRBD1. V dropped 3 bases and J dropped 3; count of bases not matched to a gene: 15. The CDR3 contains 19 residues. Germline CDR1 reads KGHSH; CDR2 reads LQKENI. The CDR3 loop reads CASSPLSTPGQGVYTEAFF. DNA of the CDR3: TGTGCCAGCTCACCCTTATCTACCCCGGGACAGGGGGTTTACACTGAAGCTTTCTTT.

This chain links TRBV11-2 with TRBJ1-1; 7 bases are shared with TRBD1. Looked up from germline, CDR1 is SGHAT and CDR2 is FQNNGV. This CDR3 comprises 15 residues. Trimming at V came to 2 bases and at J to 4 bases, leaving 7 bases not matched to a gene. CDR3 protein: CASSLIHRGPTEAFF. The CDR3 DNA reads TGTGCCAGCAGCTTAATTCACAGGGGCCCCACTGAAGCTTTCTTT.